This TCR beta chain was captured in a study of blood T cell repertoires in COVID-19. The CDR3 spans 13 residues. The germline CDR1 and CDR2 sequences are MDHEN and SYDVKM. Germline trimming cut 6 bases from V and 2 bases from J; bases unmatched to any gene: 3. The assay was immunoSEQ multiplex PCR, and TCRdb's table has in-frame clones only and misses some. This sample has about 470,000 clones; about 85% occur once, and the top ten carry 0.7%. The TCR was taken from a woman between 18 and 30 years old who had recovered from COVID-19. The sequenced sample was PBMCs or T cells enriched from blood (not recorded which). The chain uses TRBV28 and TRBJ2-5; 7 bases fit TRBD1. CDR3 protein: CASSPRGQETQYF. DNA of the CDR3: TGTGCCAGCAGCCCCAGGGGGCAAGAGACCCAGTACTTC.